This TCR beta chain was obtained from a study of blood T cell repertoires in COVID-19. Germline lookup yields CDR1 SGHDN and CDR2 FVKESK. V gave up 5 bases and J gave up 0 bases, with 11 bases separating them. This CDR3 is built from 15 residues. Source study methods: Reference gene primer amplification gave nucleated cell count estimates. TCRdb's table, derived via immunoSEQ multiplex PCR, lists solely in-frame clones and lacks some. V and J calls plus clone size are reproduced from that table; the DNA served to infer D and trimming. This table has over 200,000 clones, roughly 87% appearing once. This clone showed up just a few times.

The chain joins TRBV14 to TRBJ1-3, with D possibly TRBD1 on 5 matching bases. The receptor comes from a young woman with acute or convalescent COVID-19. The specimen was peripheral blood. CDR3 residues: CASSFRQNSGNTIYF. The DNA for the CDR3 is TGTGCCAGCAGCTTCCGACAGAACTCTGGAAACACCATATATTTT.